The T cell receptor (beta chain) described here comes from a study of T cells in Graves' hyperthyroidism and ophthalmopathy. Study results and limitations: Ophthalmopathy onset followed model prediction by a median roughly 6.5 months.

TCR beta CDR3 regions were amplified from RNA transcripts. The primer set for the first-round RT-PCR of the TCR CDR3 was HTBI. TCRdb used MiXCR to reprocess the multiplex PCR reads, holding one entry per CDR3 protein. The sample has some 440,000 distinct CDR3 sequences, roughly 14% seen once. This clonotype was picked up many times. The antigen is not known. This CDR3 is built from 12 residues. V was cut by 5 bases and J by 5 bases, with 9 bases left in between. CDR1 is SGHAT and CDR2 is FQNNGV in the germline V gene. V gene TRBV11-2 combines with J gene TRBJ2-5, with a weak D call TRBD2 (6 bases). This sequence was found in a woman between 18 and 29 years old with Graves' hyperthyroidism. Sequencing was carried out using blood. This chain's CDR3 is CASSPGVETQYF. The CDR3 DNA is TGTGCCAGCAGCCCGGGAGTGGAGACCCAGTACTTC.